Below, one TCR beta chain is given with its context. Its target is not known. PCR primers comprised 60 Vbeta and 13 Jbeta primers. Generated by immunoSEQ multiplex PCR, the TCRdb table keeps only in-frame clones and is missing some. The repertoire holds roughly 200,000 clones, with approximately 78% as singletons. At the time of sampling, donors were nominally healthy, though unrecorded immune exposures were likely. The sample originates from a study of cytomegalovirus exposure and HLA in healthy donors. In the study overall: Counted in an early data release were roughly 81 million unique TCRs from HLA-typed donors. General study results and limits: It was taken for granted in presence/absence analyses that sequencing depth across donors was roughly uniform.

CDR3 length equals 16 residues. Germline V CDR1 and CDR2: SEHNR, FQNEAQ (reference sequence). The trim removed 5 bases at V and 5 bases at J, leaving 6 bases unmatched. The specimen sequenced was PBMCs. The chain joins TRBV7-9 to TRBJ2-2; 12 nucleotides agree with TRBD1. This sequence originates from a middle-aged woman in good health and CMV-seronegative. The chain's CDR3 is CASSAGQGARTGELFF. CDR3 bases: TGTGCCAGCAGCGCGGGACAGGGGGCAAGGACCGGGGAGCTGTTTTTT.